The 21 T cell receptor beta chains reported below all come from one sample, sequenced in a study of EBV T-cell therapy then PD-1 blockade in nasopharyngeal carcinoma. Some clones are missing from TCRdb's copy, which holds only in-frame ones; the method was immunoSEQ multiplex PCR. The data hold 20,000 or so clones, with under 90% observed a single time. Time point denoted: 266 days after commencement of treatment, after nivolumab therapy. Treatment defined: AdE1-LMPpoly-expanded autologous EBV-specific T-cell therapy followed by anti-PD-1 nivolumab. Their target antigens are unknown. The material sequenced was CD8+ T cells from blood, taken at day 266 from a patient whose treatment included autologous EBV-specific T cells and nivolumab. The receptors stem from a middle-aged man with nasopharyngeal carcinoma.

This chain joins TRBV6-5 and TRBJ1-2, with D unresolved. The germline CDR1 and CDR2 sequences are MNHEY and SVGAGI. Trimming took 6 bases from V and 4 from J, leaving 15 bases between them. This CDR3 has 14 residues. CDR3 protein: CASSSYDVAYGYTF. The CDR3 DNA is TGTGCCAGCAGCTCCTACGATGTGGCCTATGGCTACACCTTC.

The chain joins TRBV5-6 to TRBJ1-2; 7 bases match TRBD1. Looked up from germline, CDR1 is SGHDT and CDR2 is YYEEEE. The CDR3 has 16 amino acids. The ends lost 4 bases at V and 4 bases at J; junction bases unmatched: 13. CDR3 DNA sequence: TGTGCCAGCAGCCTAGCCAACAGGGGAGAGGTCTATGGCTACACCTTC. Translating it yields CASSLANRGEVYGYTF.

This sequence joins TRBV29-1 and TRBJ2-4; perhaps D is TRBD1 or TRBD2 (5 bases each). V shed 7 bases and J shed 1 base, with 8 bases lying between them. Per the germline V gene, CDR1 is SQVTM and CDR2 is ANQGSEA. The CDR3 totals 12 residues. This CDR3 is CSAEGAKNIQYF. CDR3 nucleotide sequence: TGCAGCGCTGAGGGGGCCAAAAACATTCAGTACTTC.

The genes are TRBV9 and TRBJ2-3; 13 bases are a match to TRBD2. This CDR3 has 17 amino acids. Unmatched junction bases numbered 4, after V lost 2 bases and J lost 1 base. The V gene's germline CDR1 is SGDLS and CDR2 YYNGEE. As DNA, the CDR3 is TGTGCCAGCAGCGTTACTAGCGGGGGGGCCCGCACAGATACGCAGTATTTT. It specifies CASSVTSGGARTDTQYF.

The rearrangement links TRBV19 to TRBJ1-6; D not resolved. The CDR3 length is 17 residues. The V and J ends lost 3 bases and 2 bases respectively, with 14 bases between them. Germline V gives CDR1 LNHDA, CDR2 SQIVND (reference sequence). The CDR3 DNA reads as TGTGCCAGTAGTATGGATATAGTCCAGACCTATAATTCACCCCTCCACTTT. Translation: CASSMDIVQTYNSPLHF.

A single count supports this clone. A read error is possible here, since a much larger clone lies one base away. This chain uses TRBV6-5 with TRBJ2-2; TRBD1 matches 9 bases. CDR3 length: 15 amino acids. Looked up from germline, CDR1 is MNHEY and CDR2 is SVGAGI. The ends lost 8 bases at V and 6 bases at J; junction bases unmatched: 10. The CDR3 DNA reads as TGTGCCAGCGGTCCTGGGGACAGGGAAGCCGGGGAGCTGTTTTTT. This sequence encodes CASGPGDREAGELFF.

Turning to this clone: The junction and the germline gene differ at one end; a read error may be behind it. The chain links TRBV7-6 to TRBJ2-5; 11 bases agree with TRBD2. There are 14 residues in the CDR3. Germline V gives CDR1 SGHVS, CDR2 FNYEAQ. The CDR3 nucleotides read TGTGCCAGCAGCCTAGCGGGGGGCGGCGAGACCCAGTACTTC. Its translation is CASSLAGGGETQYF.

This clone was recorded once. The gene calls are TRBV5-1 and TRBJ1-1, with D possibly TRBD1 on 5 matching bases. This CDR3 is built from 12 residues. Germline assignment: CDR1 SGHRS and CDR2 YFSETQ. Trimming stripped 0 bases from V and 7 bases from J, with 7 bases between. The CDR3 nucleotides read TGCGCCAGCAGCTTGGCGGGGGGTGAAGCTTTCTTT. Protein: CASSLAGGEAFF.

The J gene is TRBJ2-1, the V gene TRBV5-1; D ambiguous. The germline gives CDR1 SGHRS, CDR2 YFSETQ. Trimming took 2 bases from V and 6 from J, leaving 6 bases between them. The CDR3 sequence is 12 residues long. The chain's CDR3 is CASSFSGNEQFF. CDR3 in DNA: TGCGCCAGCAGCTTTTCTGGCAATGAGCAGTTCTTC.

The chain uses TRBV5-1 and TRBJ2-3; perhaps TRBD1 as D (6 bases). Trimming took off 0 bases at V and 6 bases at J, with 17 bases between the two ends. The CDR3 spans 16 residues. The germline gives CDR1 SGHRS, CDR2 YFSETQ. The CDR3, as DNA: TGCGCCAGCAGCTTGGATAAAGCCAGGGGAACGGATACGCAGTATTTT. As protein: CASSLDKARGTDTQYF.

The chain couples TRBV5-5 to TRBJ1-2; no reliable D call. The germline V and J ends were trimmed by 3 bases and 4 bases, with 10 bases remaining between them. The CDR3 totals 13 residues. Per the germline V gene, CDR1 is SGHKS and CDR2 is YYEKEE (reference sequence). CDR3 loop: CASSSAEFYGYTF. DNA for the CDR3: TGTGCCAGCAGCTCAGCGGAATTCTATGGCTACACCTTC. Drawing the rest from reference TRBV5-5 and TRBJ1-2, the complete variable domain is DAGVTQSPTHLIKTRGQQVTLRCSPISGHKSVSWYQQVLGQGPQFIFQYYEKEERGRGNFPDRFSARQFPNYSSELNVNALLLGDSALYLCASSSAEFYGYTFGSGTRLTVV.

The CDR3 protein is CASSYGDSSYEQYF. Written as DNA, the CDR3 is TGTGCCAGCAGTTACGGGGACTCCTCCTACGAGCAGTACTTC. The chain is built from TRBV6-2 or TRBV6-3 and TRBJ2-7, with D perhaps matching TRBD2 (6 bases). CDR3 length equals 14 residues. CDR1 MNHEY and CDR2 SVGEGT come from the germline V gene. With 2 bases removed from V and 0 bases from J, the gap between germline ends came to 8 bases.

The rearrangement uses TRBV6-5 and TRBJ2-6; unclear D gene. V was cut by 8 bases and J by 4 bases, with 15 bases left in between. The CDR3 consists of 15 residues. Germline-derived CDR1 and CDR2 are MNHEY and SVGAGI. The CDR3 DNA reads TGTGCCAGCGGACCTGGGGTAGCCGGGGCCAACGTCCTGACTTTC. Protein product: CASGPGVAGANVLTF.

This clone was seen a few times. The chain is built from TRBV15 and TRBJ1-2, with D perhaps TRBD1 (6 bases). Trimming stripped 0 bases from V and 4 bases from J, with 9 bases between. CDR3 size: 14 residues. Germline loops: CDR1 LNHNV, CDR2 YYDKDF (reference sequence). For the CDR3, the DNA is TGTGCCACCAGCAGAGATCGGGGGGCCTATGGCTACACCTTC. As protein: CATSRDRGAYGYTF.

The V gene is TRBV7-9, the J gene TRBJ1-6; D not resolved. CDR3 size: 12 residues. CDR1 is SEHNR and CDR2 is FQNEAQ in the germline V gene (reference sequence). V lost 1 base to trimming and J lost 9 bases, with 4 bases between them. CDR3 coding DNA: TGTGCCAGCAGCTTAGGAAGTTCACCCCTCCACTTT. Encoded protein: CASSLGSSPLHF.

The chain couples TRBV4-3 to TRBJ1-1, with TRBD1 as a possible D gene (5 bases). Germline CDR1 and CDR2: LGHNA and YSLEER. The CDR3 covers 12 residues. Trimming pared 4 bases from V and 4 bases from J, leaving 7 bases between. In DNA form, the CDR3 reads TGCGCCAGCAGCCCGCAGGGCACTGAAGCTTTCTTT. It codes for CASSPQGTEAFF.

The table lists this clone with a few counts. V gene TRBV15 combines with J gene TRBJ2-7, with 7 bases lining up with TRBD1. The CDR3 sequence is 15 residues long. Germline V gene data show CDR1 as LNHNV and CDR2 as YYDKDF (reference sequence). The V segment lost 2 bases and the J segment 5 bases; nucleotides outside the gene matches: 9. CDR3 protein: CATSRQTGSVDEQYF. The CDR3 nucleotides read TGTGCCACCAGCAGACAGACAGGGTCCGTCGACGAGCAGTACTTC.

V and J are TRBV28 and TRBJ1-1, with 7 positions matching TRBD1. V gave up 4 bases and J gave up 1 base; unmatched junction bases: 6. CDR3 length: 15 residues. From germline, CDR1 is MDHEN and CDR2 SYDVKM. The CDR3 nucleotides are TGTGCCAGCAGTTCTTCAGGGGGGTGGAACACTGAAGCTTTCTTT. This gives the protein CASSSSGGWNTEAFF.

This chain links TRBV25-1 with TRBJ1-1, with a tentative D call TRBD1 (5 bases). V dropped 5 bases and J dropped 10 bases, with 17 bases sitting between them. Germline V gives CDR1 MGHDK, CDR2 SYGVNS. This CDR3 is 13 amino acids long. The CDR3 DNA reads as TGTGCCAGCAGTCGGGGAGGCGGGGCAGGAGCTTTCTTT. Its protein product is CASSRGGGAGAFF.

J is TRBJ2-7 and V is TRBV19; 7 nucleotides line up with TRBD1. The V and J ends lost 3 bases and 2 bases, in that order; junction bases with no gene match: 7. Germline V lookup: CDR1 LNHDA, CDR2 SQIVND (reference sequence). This CDR3 contains 15 residues. The CDR3 DNA sequence: TGTGCCAGTAGTATGGACAGGTTCGGGGCCTACGAGCAGTACTTC. It translates to CASSMDRFGAYEQYF.

The chain has TRBV7-9 and TRBJ2-1; 10 nucleotides match TRBD1. The trim removed 0 bases at V and 11 bases at J, leaving 4 bases unmatched. CDR3 length equals 14 residues. The germline V gene has CDR1 SEHNR and CDR2 FQNEAQ (reference sequence). The CDR3 spells CASSLAGDRGKQFF. CDR3 bases: TGTGCCAGCAGCTTAGCAGGGGACAGGGGAAAGCAGTTCTTC.